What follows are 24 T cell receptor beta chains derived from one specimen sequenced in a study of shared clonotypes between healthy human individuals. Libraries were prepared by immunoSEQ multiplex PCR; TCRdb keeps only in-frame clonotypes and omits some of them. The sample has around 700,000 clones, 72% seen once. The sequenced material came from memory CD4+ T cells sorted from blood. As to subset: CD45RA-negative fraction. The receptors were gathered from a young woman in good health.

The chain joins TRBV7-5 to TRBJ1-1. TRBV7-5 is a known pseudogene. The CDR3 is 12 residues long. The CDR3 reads CVRINENTEAFF. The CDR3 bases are TGTGTCAGAATAAACGAGAACACTGAAGCTTTCTTT.

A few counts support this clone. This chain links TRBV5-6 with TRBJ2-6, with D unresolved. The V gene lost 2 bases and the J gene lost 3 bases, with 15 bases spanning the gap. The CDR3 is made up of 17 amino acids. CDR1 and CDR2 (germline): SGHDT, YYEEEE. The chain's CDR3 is CASSFQDDRDGANVLTF. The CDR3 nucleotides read TGTGCCAGCAGCTTCCAAGATGACCGTGATGGGGCCAACGTCCTGACTTTC.

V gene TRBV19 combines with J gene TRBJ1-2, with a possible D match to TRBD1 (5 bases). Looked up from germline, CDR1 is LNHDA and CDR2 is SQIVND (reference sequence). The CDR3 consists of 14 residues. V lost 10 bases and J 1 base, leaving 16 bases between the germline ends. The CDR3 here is CATLDDSLNYGYTF. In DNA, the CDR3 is TGTGCCACCTTAGATGACAGCCTTAACTATGGCTACACCTTC. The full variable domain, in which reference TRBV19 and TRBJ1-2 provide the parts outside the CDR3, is DGGITQSPKYLFRKEGQNVTLSCEQNLNHDAMYWYRQDPGQGLRLIYYSQIVNDFQKGDIAEGYSVSREKKESFPLTVTSAQKNPTAFYLCATLDDSLNYGYTFGSGTRLTVV.

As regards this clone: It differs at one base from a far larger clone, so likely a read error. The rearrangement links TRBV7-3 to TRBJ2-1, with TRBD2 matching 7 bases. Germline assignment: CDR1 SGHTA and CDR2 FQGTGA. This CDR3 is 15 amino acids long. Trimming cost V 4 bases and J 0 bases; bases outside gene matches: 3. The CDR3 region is CASSSQRDSYNEQFF. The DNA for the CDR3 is TGTGCCAGCAGCTCCCAGCGGGACTCCTACAATGAGCAGTTCTTC.

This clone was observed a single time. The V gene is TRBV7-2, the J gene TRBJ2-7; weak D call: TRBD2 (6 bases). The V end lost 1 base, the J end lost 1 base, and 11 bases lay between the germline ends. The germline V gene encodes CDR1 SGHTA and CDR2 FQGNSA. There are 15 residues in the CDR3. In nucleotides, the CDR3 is TGTGCCAGCAGCTTAGGCCCTAGCGTATCCTACGAGCAGTACTTC. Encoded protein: CASSLGPSVSYEQYF.

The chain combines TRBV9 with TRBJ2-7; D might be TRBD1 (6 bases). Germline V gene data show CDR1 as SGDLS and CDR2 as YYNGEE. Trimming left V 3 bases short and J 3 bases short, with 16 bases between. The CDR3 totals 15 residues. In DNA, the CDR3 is TGTGCCAGCAGCGATCCCTCGACAGGAGACTACGAGCAGTACTTC. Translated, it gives CASSDPSTGDYEQYF.

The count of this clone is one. CDR3 nucleotides: TGTGCCAGCAGCTCGACAGGTTCAGCTTTCTTT. This encodes CASSSTGSAFF. The chain employs TRBV5-6 and TRBJ1-1; D may be TRBD1 (6 bases). Germline CDR1 is SGHDT and CDR2 is YYEEEE. The CDR3 spans 11 residues. Trimming took off 3 bases at V and 10 bases at J, with 10 bases between the two ends.

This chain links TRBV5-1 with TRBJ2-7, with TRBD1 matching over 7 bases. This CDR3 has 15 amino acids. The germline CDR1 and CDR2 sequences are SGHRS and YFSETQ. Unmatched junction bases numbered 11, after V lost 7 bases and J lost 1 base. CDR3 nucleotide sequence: TGCGCCAGCGGCCGACAGGGACCTTCGTCCTACGAGCAGTACTTC. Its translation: CASGRQGPSSYEQYF.

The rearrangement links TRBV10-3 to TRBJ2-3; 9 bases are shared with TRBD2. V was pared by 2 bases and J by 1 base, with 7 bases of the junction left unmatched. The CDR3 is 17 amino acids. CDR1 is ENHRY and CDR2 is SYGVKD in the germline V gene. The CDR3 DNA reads TGTGCCATCAGTGAGGCCGGAGCGGGAGGAGGCACAGATACGCAGTATTTT. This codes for CAISEAGAGGGTDTQYF.

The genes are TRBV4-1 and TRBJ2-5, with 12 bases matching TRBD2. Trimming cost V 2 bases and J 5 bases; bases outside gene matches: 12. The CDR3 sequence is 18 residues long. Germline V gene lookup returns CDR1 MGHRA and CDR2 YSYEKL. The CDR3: CASSQRLGASGRGETQYF. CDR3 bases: TGCGCCAGCAGCCAAAGATTGGGGGCTAGCGGGAGGGGTGAGACCCAGTACTTC.

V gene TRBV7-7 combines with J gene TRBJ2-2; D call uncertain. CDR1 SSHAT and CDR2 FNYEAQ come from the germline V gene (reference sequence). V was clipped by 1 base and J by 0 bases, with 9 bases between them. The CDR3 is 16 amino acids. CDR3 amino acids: CASSLVATSNTGELFF. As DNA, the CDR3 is TGTGCCAGCAGCTTAGTAGCAACTTCGAACACCGGGGAGCTGTTTTTT.

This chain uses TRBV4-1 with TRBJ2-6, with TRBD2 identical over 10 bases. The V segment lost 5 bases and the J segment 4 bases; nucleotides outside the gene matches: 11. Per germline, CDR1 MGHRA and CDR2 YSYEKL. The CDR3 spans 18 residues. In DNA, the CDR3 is TGCGCCAGCAGCAACCCAGCGGGAGGGCCAAGAGGGGCCAACGTCCTGACTTTC. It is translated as CASSNPAGGPRGANVLTF.

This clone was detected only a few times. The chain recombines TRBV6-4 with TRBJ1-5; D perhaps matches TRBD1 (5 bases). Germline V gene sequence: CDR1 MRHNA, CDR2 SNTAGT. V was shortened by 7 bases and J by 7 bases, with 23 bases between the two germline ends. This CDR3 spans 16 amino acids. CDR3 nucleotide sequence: TGTGCCAGCATAAGTCAGGCAGGGCCGGTATTCCAGCCCCAGCATTTT. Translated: CASISQAGPVFQPQHF.

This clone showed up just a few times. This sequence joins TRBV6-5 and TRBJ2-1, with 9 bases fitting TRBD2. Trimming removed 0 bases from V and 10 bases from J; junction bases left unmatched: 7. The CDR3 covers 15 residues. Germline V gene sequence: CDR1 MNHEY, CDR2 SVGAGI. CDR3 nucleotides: TGTGCCAGCAGTTACTCCCTAGCGGGAAGGAGGGAGCAGTTCTTC. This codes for CASSYSLAGRREQFF.

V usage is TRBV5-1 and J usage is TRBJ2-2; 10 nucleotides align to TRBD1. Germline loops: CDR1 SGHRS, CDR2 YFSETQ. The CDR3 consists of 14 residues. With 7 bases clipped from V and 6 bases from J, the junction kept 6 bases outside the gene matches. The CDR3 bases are TGCGCCAGCGGGGACAGGGGTACGGCCGGGGAGCTGTTTTTT. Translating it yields CASGDRGTAGELFF.

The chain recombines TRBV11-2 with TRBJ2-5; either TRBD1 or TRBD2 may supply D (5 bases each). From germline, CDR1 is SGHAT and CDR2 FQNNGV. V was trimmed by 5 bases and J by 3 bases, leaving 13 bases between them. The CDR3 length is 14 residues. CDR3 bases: TGTGCCAGCAGCCTGAGGGACCCTAAAGAGACCCAGTACTTC. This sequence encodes CASSLRDPKETQYF.

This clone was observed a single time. CDR3 region: CASSPQGRGSGNTIYF. CDR3 nucleotides: TGTGCCAGCTCACCACAAGGCAGGGGGTCTGGAAACACCATATATTTT. The chain carries TRBV18 and TRBJ1-3; 7 nucleotides match TRBD1. The CDR3 sequence is 16 residues long. The ends lost 1 base at V and 1 base at J; junction bases unmatched: 4. Germline CDR1 is KGHSH and CDR2 is LQKENI.

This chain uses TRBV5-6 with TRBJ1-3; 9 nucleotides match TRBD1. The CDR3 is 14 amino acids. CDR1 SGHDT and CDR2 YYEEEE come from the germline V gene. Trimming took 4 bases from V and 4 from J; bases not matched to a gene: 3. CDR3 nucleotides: TGTGCCAGCAGCAACAGGGGGCAAGGAAACACCATATATTTT. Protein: CASSNRGQGNTIYF.

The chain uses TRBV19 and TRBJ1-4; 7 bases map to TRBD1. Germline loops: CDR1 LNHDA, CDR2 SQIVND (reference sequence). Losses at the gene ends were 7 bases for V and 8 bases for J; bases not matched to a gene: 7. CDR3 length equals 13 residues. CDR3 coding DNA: TGTGCCAGTAAGAAGGGGGCGGAGGAAAAACTGTTTTTT. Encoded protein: CASKKGAEEKLFF.

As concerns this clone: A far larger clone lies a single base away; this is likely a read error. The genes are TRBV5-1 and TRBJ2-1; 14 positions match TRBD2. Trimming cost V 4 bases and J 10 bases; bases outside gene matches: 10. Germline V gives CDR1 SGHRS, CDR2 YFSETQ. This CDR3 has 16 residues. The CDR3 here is CASSAGTSGSLSEQFF. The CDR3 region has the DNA TGCGCCAGCAGCGCTGGGACTAGCGGGAGCCTATCAGAGCAGTTCTTC.

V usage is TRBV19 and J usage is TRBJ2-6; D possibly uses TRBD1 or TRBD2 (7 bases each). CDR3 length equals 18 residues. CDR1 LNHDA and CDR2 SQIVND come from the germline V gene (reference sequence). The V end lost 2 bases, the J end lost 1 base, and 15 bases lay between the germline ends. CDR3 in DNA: TGTGCCAGTAGTATACCGGCAGGGGGGGTGTCTGGGGCCAACGTCCTGACTTTC. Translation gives CASSIPAGGVSGANVLTF. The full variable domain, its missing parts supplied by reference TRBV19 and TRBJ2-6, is DGGITQSPKYLFRKEGQNVTLSCEQNLNHDAMYWYRQDPGQGLRLIYYSQIVNDFQKGDIAEGYSVSREKKESFPLTVTSAQKNPTAFYLCASSIPAGGVSGANVLTFGAGSRLTVL.

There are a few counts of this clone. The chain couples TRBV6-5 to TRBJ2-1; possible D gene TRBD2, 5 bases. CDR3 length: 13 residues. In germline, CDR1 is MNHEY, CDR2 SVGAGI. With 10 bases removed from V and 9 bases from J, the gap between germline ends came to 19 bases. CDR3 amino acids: CAIRGAGWGEQFF. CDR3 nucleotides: TGTGCCATCCGGGGTGCAGGATGGGGTGAGCAGTTCTTC.

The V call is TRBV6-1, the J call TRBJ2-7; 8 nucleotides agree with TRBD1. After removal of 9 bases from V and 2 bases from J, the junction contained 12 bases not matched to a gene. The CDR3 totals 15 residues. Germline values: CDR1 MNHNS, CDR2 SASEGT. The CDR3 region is CASRQVGQGPYEQYF. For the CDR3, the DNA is TGTGCCAGTAGACAAGTAGGACAGGGTCCCTACGAGCAGTACTTC.

This CDR3 reads CASCVDRSYNEQFF. CDR3 nucleotides: TGTGCCAGCTGTGTTGACAGATCCTACAATGAGCAGTTCTTC. The chain has TRBV6-1 and TRBJ2-1, with D possibly matching TRBD1 (5 bases). Per the germline V gene, CDR1 is MNHNS and CDR2 is SASEGT. With 8 bases removed from V and 1 base from J, the gap between germline ends came to 12 bases. The CDR3 runs 14 residues.